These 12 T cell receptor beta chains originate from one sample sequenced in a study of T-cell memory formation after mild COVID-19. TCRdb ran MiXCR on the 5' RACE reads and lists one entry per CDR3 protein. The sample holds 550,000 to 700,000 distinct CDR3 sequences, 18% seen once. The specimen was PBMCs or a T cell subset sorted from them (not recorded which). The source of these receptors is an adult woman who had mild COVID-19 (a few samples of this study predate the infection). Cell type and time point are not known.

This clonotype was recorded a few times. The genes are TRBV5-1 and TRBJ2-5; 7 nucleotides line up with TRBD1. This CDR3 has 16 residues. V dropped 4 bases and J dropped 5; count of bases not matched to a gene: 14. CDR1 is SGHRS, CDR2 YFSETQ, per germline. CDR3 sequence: CASSPGLRGTRETQYF. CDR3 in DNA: TGCGCCAGCAGCCCGGGCCTCAGGGGGACACGGGAGACCCAGTACTTC. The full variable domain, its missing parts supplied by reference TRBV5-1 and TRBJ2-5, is KAGVTQTPRYLIKTRGQQVTLSCSPISGHRSVSWYQQTPGQGLQFLFEYFSETQRNKGNFPGRFSGRQFSNSRSEMNVSTLELGDSALYLCASSPGLRGTRETQYFGPGTRLLVL.

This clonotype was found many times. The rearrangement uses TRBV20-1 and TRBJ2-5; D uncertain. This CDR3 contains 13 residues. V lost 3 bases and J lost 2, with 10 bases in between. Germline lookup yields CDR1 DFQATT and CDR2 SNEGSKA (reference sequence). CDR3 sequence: CSARYGLQETQYF. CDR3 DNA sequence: TGCAGTGCTAGGTACGGCCTTCAAGAGACCCAGTACTTC.

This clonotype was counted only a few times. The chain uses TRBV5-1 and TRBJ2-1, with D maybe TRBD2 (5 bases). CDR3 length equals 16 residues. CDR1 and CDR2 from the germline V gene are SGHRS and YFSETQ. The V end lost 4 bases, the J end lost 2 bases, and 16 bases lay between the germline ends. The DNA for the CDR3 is TGCGCCAGCAGCCCCCACTCTAGCTTCGCCTACAATGAGCAGTTCTTC. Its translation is CASSPHSSFAYNEQFF.

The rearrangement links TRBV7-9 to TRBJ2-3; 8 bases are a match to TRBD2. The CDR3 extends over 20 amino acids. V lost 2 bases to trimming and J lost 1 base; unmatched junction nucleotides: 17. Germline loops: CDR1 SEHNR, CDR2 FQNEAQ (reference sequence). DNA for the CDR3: TGTGCCAGCAGCTTATTCTTCTTAGCGGGATCCTCTATTGGCACAGATACGCAGTATTTT. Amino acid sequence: CASSLFFLAGSSIGTDTQYF.

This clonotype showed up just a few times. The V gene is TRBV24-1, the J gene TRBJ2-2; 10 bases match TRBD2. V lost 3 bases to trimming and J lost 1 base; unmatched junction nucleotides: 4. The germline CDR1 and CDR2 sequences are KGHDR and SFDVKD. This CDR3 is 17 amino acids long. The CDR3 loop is CATSDPLAGENTGELFF. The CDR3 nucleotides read TGTGCCACCAGTGATCCTCTAGCGGGAGAGAACACCGGGGAGCTGTTTTTT.

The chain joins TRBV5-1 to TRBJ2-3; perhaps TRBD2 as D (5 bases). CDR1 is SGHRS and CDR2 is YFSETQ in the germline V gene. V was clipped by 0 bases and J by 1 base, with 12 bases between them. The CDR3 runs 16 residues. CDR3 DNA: TGCGCCAGCAGCTTGGCCATTAGCGTCGGCACAGATACGCAGTATTTT. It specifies CASSLAISVGTDTQYF. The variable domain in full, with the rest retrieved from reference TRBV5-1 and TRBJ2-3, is KAGVTQTPRYLIKTRGQQVTLSCSPISGHRSVSWYQQTPGQGLQFLFEYFSETQRNKGNFPGRFSGRQFSNSRSEMNVSTLELGDSALYLCASSLAISVGTDTQYFGPGTRLTVL.

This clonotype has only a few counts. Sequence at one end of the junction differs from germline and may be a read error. The CDR3 sequence is CASSLQVPSF. The DNA for the CDR3 is TGTGCCAGCAGTTTGCAGGTACCCTCCTTC. The chain has TRBV12-3 or TRBV12-4 and TRBJ1-2, with D uncertain. This CDR3 spans 10 amino acids.

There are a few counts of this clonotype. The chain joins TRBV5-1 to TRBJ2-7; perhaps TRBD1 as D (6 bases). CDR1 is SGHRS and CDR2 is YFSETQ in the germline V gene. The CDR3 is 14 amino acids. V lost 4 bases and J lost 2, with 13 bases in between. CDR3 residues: CASSQTGDTYEQYF. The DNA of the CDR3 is TGCGCCAGCAGCCAGACAGGAGATACCTACGAGCAGTACTTC.

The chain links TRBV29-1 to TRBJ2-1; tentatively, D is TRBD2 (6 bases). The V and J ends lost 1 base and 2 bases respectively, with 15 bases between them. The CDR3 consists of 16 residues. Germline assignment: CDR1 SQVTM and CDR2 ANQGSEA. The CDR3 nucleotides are TGCAGCGTTGAAGCAGTGGAGGGAGAGGCCTACAATGAGCAGTTCTTC. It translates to CSVEAVEGEAYNEQFF.

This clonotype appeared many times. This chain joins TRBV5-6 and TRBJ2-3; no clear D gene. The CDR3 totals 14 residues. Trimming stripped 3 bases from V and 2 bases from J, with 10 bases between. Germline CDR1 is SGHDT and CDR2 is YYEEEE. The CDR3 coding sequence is TGTGCCAGCAGCTCGCCCCGGGCCACAGATACGCAGTATTTT. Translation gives CASSSPRATDTQYF.

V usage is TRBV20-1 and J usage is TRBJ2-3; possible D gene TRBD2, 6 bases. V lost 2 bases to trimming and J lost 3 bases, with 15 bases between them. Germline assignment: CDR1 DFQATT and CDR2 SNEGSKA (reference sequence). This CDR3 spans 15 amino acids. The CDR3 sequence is CSARNRDSQTDTQYF. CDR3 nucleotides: TGCAGTGCTAGAAACCGGGACTCACAGACAGATACGCAGTATTTT.

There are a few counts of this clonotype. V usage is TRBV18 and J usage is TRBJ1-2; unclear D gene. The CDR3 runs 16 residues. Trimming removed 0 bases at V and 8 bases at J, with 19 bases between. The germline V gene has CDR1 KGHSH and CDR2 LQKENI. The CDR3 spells CASSPPIFQQRRGYTF. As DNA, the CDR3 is TGTGCCAGCTCACCACCGATTTTCCAACAGAGGAGGGGCTACACCTTC.